These 30 T cell receptor beta chains were sequenced from one sample in a study of T cells expressing NK-cell markers. TCRdb reprocessed the 5' RACE reads and reports one entry per CDR3 protein, with no DNA. The sample features approximately 440,000 distinct CDR3 sequences, with approximately 1.5% in its top ten. Sequencing was carried out using blood T cells: a sorted CD56 or NKG2C T cell subset, CD4+ or CD8+ T cells, or bulk PBMC T cells (not recorded which). The receptors here all came from a woman aged 45-59 years in good health.

V gene TRBV14 combines with J gene TRBJ2-7. This CDR3 has 15 residues. Germline CDR1 is SGHDN and CDR2 is FVKESK. The CDR3 is CASSQEGRSRNEQYF.

CDR3 in amino acids: CASRRSGTAYGYTF. The gene calls are TRBV28 and TRBJ1-2; TCRdb returns TRBD1, unconfirmable since there is no DNA. There are 14 residues in the CDR3. CDR1 and CDR2 (germline): MDHEN, SYDVKM.

J is TRBJ1-4 and V is TRBV7-2; TCRdb picks TRBD1, but there is no DNA to check that call. The CDR3 is made up of 17 amino acids. Germline V gene sequence: CDR1 SGHTA, CDR2 FQGNSA. CDR3 protein: CASSLVSFGTVNEKLFF.

The rearrangement joins TRBV12-3 or TRBV12-4 to TRBJ1-3; TCRdb selects TRBD1, and the lack of DNA leaves this call unchecked. The CDR3 has 13 residues. CDR3 amino acids: CASSQGKRNTIYF.

This rearrangement joins TRBV11-2 to TRBJ2-6; TCRdb calls TRBD2, which cannot be checked without DNA. The germline V gene has CDR1 SGHAT and CDR2 FQNNGV. This CDR3 contains 22 residues. The CDR3 loop is CASRQISSGKSVPKTGANVLTF.

The chain has TRBV5-1 and TRBJ2-2; the TCRdb call, TRBD2, lacks DNA for checking. Per the germline V gene, CDR1 is SGHRS and CDR2 is YFSETQ. CDR3 size: 16 residues. This chain's CDR3 is CASSWGAGVDTGELFF.

CDR3 loop: CAISGGSQEQFF. The genes are TRBV10-3 and TRBJ2-1; TCRdb reports TRBD1, a call that lacks DNA to check it against. The V gene's germline CDR1 is ENHRY and CDR2 SYGVKD. The CDR3 extends over 12 amino acids.

The rearrangement uses TRBV20-1 and TRBJ2-5. Germline V lookup: CDR1 DFQATT, CDR2 SNEGSKA (reference sequence). CDR3 length: 13 residues. CDR3 loop: CSASKIIQETQYF.

The rearrangement uses TRBV30 and TRBJ1-3; TCRdb calls TRBD1, which cannot be checked without DNA. There are 13 residues in the CDR3. Germline assignment: CDR1 GTSNPN and CDR2 SVGIG (reference sequence). The CDR3 loop is CAWSAWGRNTIYF. Full variable domain (remainder filled in from reference TRBV30 and TRBJ1-3): SQTIHQWPATLVQPVGSPLSLECTVEGTSNPNLYWYRQAAGRGLQLLFYSVGIGQISSEVPQNLSASRPQDRQFILSSKKLLLSDSGFYLCAWSAWGRNTIYFGEGSWLTVV.

V is TRBV6-5 and J is TRBJ2-5; TCRdb's D call of TRBD2 is untestable without DNA. Germline-derived CDR1 and CDR2 are MNHEY and SVGAGI. This CDR3 contains 15 residues. The CDR3 spells CASSYFAGSAETQYF.

This sequence joins TRBV5-1 and TRBJ2-4. Germline CDR1 SGHRS, CDR2 YFSETQ. This CDR3 has 15 amino acids. Here the CDR3 reads CASSLPGKDKNIQYF.

The chain employs TRBV12-3 or TRBV12-4 and TRBJ1-1; TCRdb gives TRBD1 as the D gene, but with no DNA this cannot be confirmed. The CDR3 has 14 residues. The CDR3 loop reads CASCISGRYTEAFF.

The chain employs TRBV6-2 or TRBV6-3 and TRBJ2-7; TCRdb proposes TRBD1, but this gene call is untestable without DNA. The CDR3 totals 13 residues. Germline V gene sequence: CDR1 MNHEY, CDR2 SVGEGT. CDR3 protein: CASRRGQGNEQYF.

The rearrangement joins TRBV11-2 to TRBJ2-3. The CDR3 length is 17 residues. The germline V gene encodes CDR1 SGHAT and CDR2 FQNNGV. The CDR3 sequence is CASSLGVRMERWDTQYF.

The genes are TRBV25-1 and TRBJ2-3. The length of the CDR3 is 16 residues. CDR1 is MGHDK, CDR2 SYGVNS, per germline. CDR3 sequence: CASSEYSSGGTDTQYF.

The V gene is TRBV23-1, the J gene TRBJ2-7; TCRdb's D call, TRBD1, is unchecked because there is no DNA. TRBV23-1 is an ORF; its function is uncertain. This CDR3 region has 13 residues. The CDR3 here is CASSQRTGIEQYF.

The chain uses TRBV5-4 and TRBJ2-3; checking the TCRdb D call of TRBD2 is not possible without DNA. Germline V gene lookup returns CDR1 SGHNT and CDR2 YYREEE (reference sequence). This CDR3 has 15 amino acids. CDR3 residues: CASSSRQRETDTQYF.

The V call is TRBV5-1, the J call TRBJ1-2; absent DNA, TCRdb's TRBD1 call cannot be checked. CDR3 length equals 16 residues. CDR1 SGHRS and CDR2 YFSETQ come from the germline V gene. CDR3 region: CASSLPKAGAPYGYTF.

The chain recombines TRBV6-6 with TRBJ2-7; TCRdb reports TRBD1, a call that lacks DNA to check it against. Looked up from germline, CDR1 is MNHNY and CDR2 is SVGAGI (reference sequence). This CDR3 is built from 13 residues. Here the CDR3 reads CASEGRGHYEQYF.

The rearrangement joins TRBV29-1 to TRBJ1-1; TCRdb's D call, TRBD1, is unchecked because there is no DNA. The CDR3 runs 14 residues. Germline V gives CDR1 SQVTM, CDR2 ANQGSEA. CDR3 protein: CSGRQGLGNTEAFF.

This rearrangement joins TRBV5-1 to TRBJ2-7. Per germline, CDR1 SGHRS and CDR2 YFSETQ. The CDR3 loop spans 16 amino acids. This CDR3 is CASSPDGPWGFYEQYF.

V is TRBV11-3 and J is TRBJ2-2; without DNA, the TCRdb call of TRBD2 cannot be checked. There are 15 residues in the CDR3. The germline V gene has CDR1 SGHNT and CDR2 YENEEA. The CDR3 spells CASRIPGLRTGELFF.

The rearrangement joins TRBV4-1 to TRBJ2-1; the D call from TCRdb, TRBD2, cannot be confirmed without DNA. The CDR3 is made up of 12 amino acids. Germline loops: CDR1 MGHRA, CDR2 YSYEKL. CDR3 residues: CASSQVGTLQFF.

The genes are TRBV9 and TRBJ2-5; lacking DNA, the TRBD2 call made by TCRdb goes unchecked. Germline loops: CDR1 SGDLS, CDR2 YYNGEE. This CDR3 has 20 amino acids. The CDR3 spells CASSVVGSTSGRGYQETQYF.

CDR3 sequence reads: CASSLAGGLSETQYF. The chain joins TRBV7-8 to TRBJ2-5; as DNA is missing, the TRBD2 call by TCRdb cannot be tested. CDR3 length: 15 residues. CDR1 is SGHVS, CDR2 FQNEAQ, per germline.

This sequence joins TRBV6-1 and TRBJ1-1. This CDR3 spans 15 amino acids. CDR1 and CDR2 (germline): MNHNS, SASEGT. The CDR3: CASTEARVASTEAFF.

This sequence joins TRBV12-3 or TRBV12-4 and TRBJ2-7; TCRdb outputs TRBD2, but without DNA this stays unchecked. This CDR3 is 15 amino acids long. The CDR3 is CASSPEGPNTYEQYF.

The chain couples TRBV15 to TRBJ2-1; TCRdb's D call of TRBD2 is untestable without DNA. There are 15 residues in the CDR3. Per germline, CDR1 LNHNV and CDR2 YYDKDF (reference sequence). The CDR3 loop reads CATSRAGLADNEQFF. Drawing the rest from reference TRBV15 and TRBJ2-1, the complete variable domain is DAMVIQNPRYQVTQFGKPVTLSCSQTLNHNVMYWYQQKSSQAPKLLFHYYDKDFNNEADTPDNFQSRRPNTSFCFLDIRSPGLGDTAMYLCATSRAGLADNEQFFGPGTRLTVL.

The CDR3 loop is CASSQETLAGVTDTQYF. This sequence joins TRBV3-1 and TRBJ2-3; TCRdb proposes TRBD2, but this gene call is untestable without DNA. Looked up from germline, CDR1 is LGHDT and CDR2 is YNNKEL (reference sequence). This CDR3 contains 17 residues.

The J gene is TRBJ1-2, the V gene TRBV6-6; TCRdb selects TRBD1, and the lack of DNA leaves this call unchecked. The CDR3 loop spans 13 amino acids. The germline V gene encodes CDR1 MNHNY and CDR2 SVGAGI (reference sequence). CDR3 in amino acids: CASSSRPGEGYTF.